One T cell receptor beta chain is described in this entry. This clonotype was seen at least ten times. No antigen is known for it. Per-base quality was not reported, and no clone a single base away is much larger than it. This record comes from a study of neurological immune-mediated disorders (dated by TCRdb to between 2017 and 2020). Study-level background: Of the approximately 34 multiple sclerosis patients, some 30 had relapsing-remitting MS and 3 had secondary progressive MS. Peripheral blood TCR-beta repertoires from HTLV-I-associated myelopathy (HAM/TSP) patients, multiple sclerosis patients and healthy controls were compared by UMI-based sequencing. The roughly 110 TCR-beta libraries included longitudinal samples, technical triplicates and paired sorted CD4+ and CD8+ T-cell subsets alongside PBMC samples. The cohort was made up of 60 to 75 subjects, consisting of roughly 14 HAM/TSP patients, roughly 35 multiple sclerosis patients and 20 healthy controls.

cDNA synthesis used template-switch 5'RACE with a primer carrying a 10-nucleotide random unique molecular identifier tagging each TCR transcript. Every sequencing run yielded over 160 million TCR-beta sequences covering 15-18 subjects. The RNeasy kit was used for extraction of total RNA. Using the KAPA Real-time Library Amplification kit, TCR-beta VDJ regions were amplified with primers for the TCR constant region and the 5'RACE anchor. Sample indexes and Illumina adaptors were added in a first PCR, after which library yield was increased in a second PCR. The roughly 650 bp TCR product was size-selected on a 2% E-gel SizeSelection system after Ampure bead purification. Before pooling, library quality was checked on a Bioanalyzer, concentration was measured with Qubit, and libraries were quantified with the Kapa Library Quantification kit. Libraries were sequenced paired-end 2 x 150 bp on an Illumina HiSeq 2500. To increase sequence diversity, roughly 24-31% phiX was spiked into each library pool. For the original study's pipeline: The quality-filtered reads were processed with the UMI-based MiGEC pipeline, whose error correction step removed more than 90% of the raw TCR sequences. VDJ genes were aligned to IMGT germline references, and clonotypes were defined by unique CDR3 amino acid sequence plus V-J genes. Clonal expansion, Shannon diversity, and CDR3 relatedness (CalcPairwiseDistances, ClusterSamples) were evaluated with VDJtools, and phylogenetic trees were built with CLCbio workbench. Using coefficient-of-variation modelling across technical triplicates, the study counted a clone as expanded if it had at least 8 unique UMIs. TCRdb redid the processing of the public reads, applying fastp at Q25 and MiXCR, and retained in-frame beta chains. Here each entry gathers all rows of one CDR3 protein and keeps the most common genes and DNA. The V and J calls and clone size come from TCRdb's table, not from the authors' own analysis. The sample profile shows tens of thousands of distinct CDR3 sequences; around 3.9% of them were found once. The ten most abundant clones make up 1.3% of the sample.

Broader findings and caveats from the paper: In a phylogenetic analysis, the repertoires of 18 out of 34 MS patients fell into a single cluster of related CDR3 sequences, pointing to a possible signature at the repertoire level. TCR clonal expansion was highest in HAM/TSP patients and lowest in MS patients, with MS patients falling below even healthy controls. No association of the MS cluster with clinical or MRI features was observed, and the need for larger cohorts was stated by the authors. Across subjects, expanded clones never shared an identical CDR3 amino acid sequence, which suggests that the TCR-beta repertoires in every group were private.

The CDR3 starts with the cysteine, ends with the phenylalanine, and has 15 residues. Only the CDR3 DNA stays, 45 bases, in frame from base 1. Via the germline V gene, CDR1 is MNHNS and CDR2 SASEGT. V has 4 bases trimmed and J has 4 bases trimmed; junction bases matching no gene number 10. Libraries from unsorted PBMCs were made from 2 million PBMCs kept in RNAlater at -80 degrees C until RNA extraction. The multiple sclerosis patients were enrolled in a US clinical protocol that evaluated disease progression with magnetic resonance imaging. PBMCs were separated from peripheral blood using Ficoll-Hypaque density gradient centrifugation and then cryopreserved in liquid nitrogen.

This sequence uses TRBV6-1 and TRBJ2-7; the junction holds 7 bases that match TRBD1. Sequencing was performed on PBMCs. This receptor was obtained from a man aged 30 to 45 with multiple sclerosis. The nucleotide sequence is given as TGTGCCAGCAGTGGGGCCGGGACAGCCGCATACGAGCAGTACTTC. Translated, it reads CASSGAGTAAYEQYF.